These 13 T cell receptor beta chains were sequenced from one sample in a study of T cells in Graves' hyperthyroidism and ophthalmopathy. RNA transcripts yielded amplified TCR beta CDR3 regions. RT-PCR in the first round (using the HTBI primer set) targeted the TCR CDR3. TCRdb re-derived calls from the multiplex PCR reads in MiXCR, one entry per CDR3 protein. The table lists a few hundred thousand distinct CDR3 sequences, about 13% of them singletons. Sequenced sample: blood. The receptors were sampled from a man aged 25 to 40 with Graves' hyperthyroidism that later progressed to Graves' ophthalmopathy.

This clonotype has a count of ten or more. This sequence joins TRBV10-2 and TRBJ1-5, with D possibly matching TRBD1 (6 bases). Per germline, CDR1 WSHSY and CDR2 SAAADI. The ends were cut back, 0 bases at V and 6 bases at J, with 9 bases in the middle. The CDR3 is 14 residues long. In DNA form, the CDR3 reads TGCGCCAGCAGTGAGTCATCAGGGGTTCAGCCCCAGCATTTT. It translates to CASSESSGVQPQHF.

For this clonotype: One end of the junction is discordant with germline, which a read error may explain. This sequence joins TRBV28 and TRBJ2-6; D possibly corresponds to TRBD1 (5 bases). In germline, CDR1 is MDHEN, CDR2 SYDVKM. This CDR3 is built from 16 residues. The CDR3 sequence: CASSLGVSTGANVPTF. Written as DNA, the CDR3 is TGTGCCAGCAGTCTTGGGGTTTCGACTGGGGCCAACGTCCCGACTTTC. The complete variable domain, with remaining parts taken from reference TRBV28 and TRBJ2-6, reads DVKVTQSSRYLVKRTGEKVFLECVQDMDHENMFWYRQDPGLGLRLIYFSYDVKMKEKGDIPEGYSVSREKKERFSLILESASTNQTSMYLCASSLGVSTGANVPTFGAGSRLTVL.

This clonotype appeared many times. The chain links TRBV18 to TRBJ1-1, with D possibly TRBD1 on 6 matching bases. CDR3 length: 17 residues. The germline V gene encodes CDR1 KGHSH and CDR2 LQKENI. V lost 3 bases to trimming and J lost 1 base, with 18 bases between them. Written as DNA, the CDR3 is TGTGCCAGCTCACCCGGCTTAAGGACAGCCCCGAACACTGAAGCTTTCTTT. Protein sequence: CASSPGLRTAPNTEAFF.

The J gene is TRBJ2-7, the V gene TRBV5-1; TRBD1 aligns across 8 bases. The J segment lost 0 bases and the V segment lost 0 bases, leaving 8 bases of the junction unmatched. Germline V gene lookup returns CDR1 SGHRS and CDR2 YFSETQ. The CDR3 sequence is 17 residues long. The CDR3 region has the DNA TGCGCCAGCAGCTTGGGACAGGGGAGAACTAACTCCTACGAGCAGTACTTC. Translating it yields CASSLGQGRTNSYEQYF.

Of note for this clonotype: A clone one base away is much larger, so this may be a read error. J is TRBJ1-4 and V is TRBV12-3 or TRBV12-4, with D tentatively TRBD1 (6 bases). The CDR3 consists of 15 residues. V was shortened by 4 bases and J by 8 bases, with 17 bases between the two germline ends. Here the CDR3 reads CASSSRGHSREKLFF. The CDR3 DNA reads TGTGCCAGCAGTTCTAGGGGACATTCACGGGAAAAACTGTTTTTT.

The J gene is TRBJ2-7, the V gene TRBV25-1; 8 positions match TRBD1. The CDR3 totals 15 residues. V was pared by 7 bases and J by 6 bases, with 14 bases of the junction left unmatched. CDR1 is MGHDK, CDR2 SYGVNS, per germline. CDR3 sequence (DNA): TGTGCCAGCACTCCGAACAGGGGGATAGGGGTCGAGCAGTACTTC. Protein sequence: CASTPNRGIGVEQYF.

This clonotype was detected a few times. The V call is TRBV7-2, the J call TRBJ1-1, with TRBD1 identical over 10 bases. V was clipped by 6 bases and J by 2 bases; unmatched bases: 9. Germline CDR1 reads SGHTA; CDR2 reads FQGNSA. The CDR3 loop spans 16 amino acids. CDR3 DNA sequence: TGTGCCAGCAGACCCGGGACAGGGGTAGGAAACACTGAAGCTTTCTTT. Protein: CASRPGTGVGNTEAFF.

This chain connects TRBV6-1 to TRBJ2-3, with D perhaps being TRBD1 or TRBD2 (5 bases each). This CDR3 has 19 amino acids. Between the trimmed V and J ends, which lost 0 bases and 0 bases, there was a span of 19 bases. Per germline, CDR1 MNHNS and CDR2 SASEGT. Written as DNA, the CDR3 is TGTGCCAGCAGTGAAGCTGGGACGGAGAACCCATGGAGCACAGATACGCAGTATTTT. It specifies CASSEAGTENPWSTDTQYF.

This clonotype was detected many times. The gene calls are TRBV20-1 and TRBJ1-5; the D is unclear. The germline CDR1 and CDR2 sequences are DFQATT and SNEGSKA (reference sequence). Trimming took 6 bases from V and 9 from J, leaving 15 bases between them. The CDR3 sequence is 12 residues long. The CDR3 DNA is TGCAGTGCCACACTGGGCCGGCGGCCCCAGCATTTT. Residues: CSATLGRRPQHF.

Ten or more counts support this clonotype. The chain combines TRBV5-5 with TRBJ2-1; D gene uncertain. This CDR3 contains 13 residues. V lost 2 bases to trimming and J lost 9 bases, with 12 bases between them. Looked up from germline, CDR1 is SGHKS and CDR2 is YYEKEE (reference sequence). The CDR3 region has the DNA TGTGCCAGCAGCTTTTTTTCGGTACCTGAGCAGTTCTTC. Protein sequence: CASSFFSVPEQFF.

The V and J genes are TRBV19 and TRBJ2-3; D is possibly TRBD2 (6 bases). The CDR3 has 17 residues. CDR1 is LNHDA and CDR2 is SQIVND in the germline V gene (reference sequence). Deletions cut 1 base from V and 3 bases from J, with 17 bases between. This CDR3 reads CASSIALVGLGTDTQYF. For the CDR3, the DNA is TGTGCCAGTAGTATAGCCTTGGTGGGACTCGGGACAGATACGCAGTATTTT.

This clonotype was seen a few times. This chain uses TRBV9 with TRBJ1-1; TRBD1 agrees at 7 bases. The V and J ends lost 0 bases and 1 base, in that order; junction bases with no gene match: 3. The germline gives CDR1 SGDLS, CDR2 YYNGEE. The CDR3 contains 15 residues. CDR3 loop: CASSVAGTANTEAFF. The CDR3 coding sequence is TGTGCCAGCAGCGTAGCGGGGACAGCGAACACTGAAGCTTTCTTT.

There are a few counts of this clonotype. The chain uses TRBV24-1 and TRBJ1-5; possible D gene TRBD1, 5 bases. With 4 bases removed from V and 6 bases from J, the gap between germline ends came to 15 bases. The CDR3 runs 15 residues. Germline values: CDR1 KGHDR, CDR2 SFDVKD. CDR3 DNA: TGTGCCACCAGTGAAGTGGAGGGACCCACTCAGCCCCAGCATTTT. Encoded protein: CATSEVEGPTQPQHF.